This T cell receptor beta chain was captured by sequencing in a study of post-analysis software for immune sequencing data (dated by TCRdb to the mid-2010s). About the study as a whole: Recorded disease courses included relapsing-remitting, secondary progressive and progressive-relapsing multiple sclerosis, with some patients lacking subtype annotation. A subset of samples was prepared in parallel using single-end sample barcoding, then pooled and co-amplified after Illumina adapter ligation. The patient repertoires were compared against some twelve previously published healthy control repertoires obtained from donors aged about 6 to 26 years.

The V and J ends are trimmed by 2 bases and 5 bases, leaving 12 bases between them. CDR1 SQVTM and CDR2 ANQGSEA are derived from the germline V gene. Counted from cysteine to phenylalanine, this CDR3 has 13 amino acids. The CDR3 DNA has 39 bases and is translated from base 1. TCR beta repertoires were profiled from peripheral blood of approximately 13 young patients with multiple sclerosis to demonstrate the VDJtools post-analysis software. The patients with multiple sclerosis were children and adolescents between roughly 6 and 17 years of age. To prepare the library, PCR was applied. Data came from an Illumina HiSeq 2500. Unique molecular identifiers were incorporated into TCR beta cDNA libraries to reduce PCR and sequencing biases. Roughly 500,000 cDNA molecules were obtained for every 1 to 10 million input T cells, so each molecule roughly corresponded to one T cell. The patient libraries were prepared and sequenced using the same protocol as the earlier healthy control dataset. Within a given batch, samples were prepared together, multiplexed and sequenced on the same HiSeq lane. The authors' analysis ran thus. Raw barcoded reads were processed with MIGEC, and single-read molecular identifier groups were discarded before consensus assembly and CDR3 extraction. Clonotype tables were post-analysed with VDJtools, and diversity was normalized by down-sampling all datasets to the smallest sample size. Repertoire overlap clustering matched CDR3 amino acid but not nucleotide sequences to correct batch-related cross-sample contamination. TCRdb cleaned the public reads at Q25 with fastp, built clones with MiXCR and kept in-frame beta chains. Every distinct CDR3 protein forms one entry, paired with its most common genes and DNA. The V and J calls were determined by TCRdb, not by the authors. The sample data list fewer than 900,000 distinct CDR3 sequences, and 46% of these were observed just once. Around 4.7% of the sample belongs to the ten largest clones.

This clonotype was seen a handful of times. The antigen it binds to is not known. The record has no base qualities; no much larger clone is one base away. Here is what the overall study found, with its caveats: Significantly higher frequencies in patients than in controls were found for a handful of TRBV segments, including TRBV5-6, TRBV5-1 and TRBV20-1. Multiple sclerosis patients had significantly lower normalized Chao1 diversity than controls, a result that suggests substantial peripheral T-cell clonal expansion. The multiple sclerosis patient group was slightly younger than the control group. Direct clustering with F measure revealed strong co-clustering of samples prepared in the same batch, which led to a batch-effect correction.

The chain was built from TRBV29-1 and TRBJ2-5, with no D gene named confidently. This clonotype was sampled from a girl between 10 and 17 years old with multiple sclerosis. Sequenced input: blood. The encoded CDR3 is CSVESPVRETQYF. The nucleotides are TGCAGCGTTGAATCCCCCGTTCGGGAGACCCAGTACTTC.